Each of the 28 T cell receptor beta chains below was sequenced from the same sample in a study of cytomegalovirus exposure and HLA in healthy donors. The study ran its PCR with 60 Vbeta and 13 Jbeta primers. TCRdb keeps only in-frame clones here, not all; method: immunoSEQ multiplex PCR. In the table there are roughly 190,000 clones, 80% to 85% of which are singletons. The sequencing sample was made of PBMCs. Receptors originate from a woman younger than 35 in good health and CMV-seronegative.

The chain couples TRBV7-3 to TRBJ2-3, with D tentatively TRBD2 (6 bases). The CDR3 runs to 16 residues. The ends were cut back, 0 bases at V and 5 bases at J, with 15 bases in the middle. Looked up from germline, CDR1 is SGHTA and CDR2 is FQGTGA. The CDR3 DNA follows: TGTGCCAGCAGCTTAACGTGGAGGCGGGATGGAGATACGCAGTATTTT. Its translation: CASSLTWRRDGDTQYF.

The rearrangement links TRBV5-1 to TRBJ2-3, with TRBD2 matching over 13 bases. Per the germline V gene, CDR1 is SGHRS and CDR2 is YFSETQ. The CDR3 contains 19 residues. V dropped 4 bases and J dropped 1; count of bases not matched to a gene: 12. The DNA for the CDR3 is TGCGCCAGCAGCCCGGGACTAGCGGGGACCCCTCCCCGCACAGATACGCAGTATTTT. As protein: CASSPGLAGTPPRTDTQYF.

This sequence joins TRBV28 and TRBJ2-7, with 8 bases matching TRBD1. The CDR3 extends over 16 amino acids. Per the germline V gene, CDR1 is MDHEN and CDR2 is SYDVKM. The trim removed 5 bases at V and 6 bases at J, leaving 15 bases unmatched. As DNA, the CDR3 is TGTGCCAGCAGTCCGCGGACAGGGTTCGATTTTAGCGAGCAGTACTTC. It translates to CASSPRTGFDFSEQYF.

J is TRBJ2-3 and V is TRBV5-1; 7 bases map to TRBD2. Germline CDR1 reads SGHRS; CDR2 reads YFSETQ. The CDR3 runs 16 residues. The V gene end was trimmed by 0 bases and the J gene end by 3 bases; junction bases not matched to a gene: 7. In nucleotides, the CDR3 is TGCGCCAGCAGCTTGGTAGCAGGGCGGGGGACAGATACGCAGTATTTT. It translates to CASSLVAGRGTDTQYF.

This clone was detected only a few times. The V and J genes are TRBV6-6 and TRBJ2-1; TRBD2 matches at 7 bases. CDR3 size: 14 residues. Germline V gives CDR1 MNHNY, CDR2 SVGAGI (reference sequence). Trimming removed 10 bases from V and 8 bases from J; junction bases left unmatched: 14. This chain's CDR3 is CATRDGREIDEQFF. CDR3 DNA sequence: TGTGCCACCAGGGATGGGCGGGAGATAGATGAGCAGTTCTTC.

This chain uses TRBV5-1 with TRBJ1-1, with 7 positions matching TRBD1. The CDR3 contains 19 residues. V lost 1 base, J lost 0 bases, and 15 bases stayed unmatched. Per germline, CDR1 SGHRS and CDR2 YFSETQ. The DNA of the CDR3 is TGCGCCAGCAGCTTGATTGGCCCGACACGAGGGGGCCTGAACACTGAAGCTTTCTTT. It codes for CASSLIGPTRGGLNTEAFF.

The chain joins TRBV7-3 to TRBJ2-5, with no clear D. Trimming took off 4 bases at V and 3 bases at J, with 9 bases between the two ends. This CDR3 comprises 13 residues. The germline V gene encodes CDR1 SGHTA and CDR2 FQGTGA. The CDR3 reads CASSSSLKETQYF. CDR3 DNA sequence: TGTGCCAGCAGCTCAAGCCTTAAAGAGACCCAGTACTTC.

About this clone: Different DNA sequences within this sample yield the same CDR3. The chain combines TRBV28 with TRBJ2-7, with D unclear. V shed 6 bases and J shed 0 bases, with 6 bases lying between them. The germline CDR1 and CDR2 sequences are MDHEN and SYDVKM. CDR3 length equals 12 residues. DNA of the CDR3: TGTGCCAGCAGAGCAAGCTCCTACGAGCAGTACTTC. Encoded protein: CASRASSYEQYF.

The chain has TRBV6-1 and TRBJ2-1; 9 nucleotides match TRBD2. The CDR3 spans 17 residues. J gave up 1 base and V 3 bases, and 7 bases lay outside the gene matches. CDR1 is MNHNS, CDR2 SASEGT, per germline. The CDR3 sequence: CASSELTSGWSYNEQFF. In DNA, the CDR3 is TGTGCCAGCAGTGAGCTTACTAGCGGGTGGTCCTACAATGAGCAGTTCTTC.

In DNA form, the CDR3 reads TGTGCCTGGGACAGGGGGCTCGGAAACACCATATATTTT. Its translation is CAWDRGLGNTIYF. V and J are TRBV30 and TRBJ1-3, with 10 nucleotides matching TRBD1. Germline lookup yields CDR1 GTSNPN and CDR2 SVGIG (reference sequence). With V trimmed by 5 bases and J by 4 bases, 2 bases remained unmatched. The CDR3 length is 13 residues.

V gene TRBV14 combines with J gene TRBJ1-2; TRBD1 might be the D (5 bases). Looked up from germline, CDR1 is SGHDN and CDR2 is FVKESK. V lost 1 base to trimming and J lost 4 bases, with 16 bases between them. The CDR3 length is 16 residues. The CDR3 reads CASSQGIMGLGYGYTF. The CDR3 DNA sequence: TGTGCCAGCAGCCAAGGAATTATGGGACTAGGCTATGGCTACACCTTC.

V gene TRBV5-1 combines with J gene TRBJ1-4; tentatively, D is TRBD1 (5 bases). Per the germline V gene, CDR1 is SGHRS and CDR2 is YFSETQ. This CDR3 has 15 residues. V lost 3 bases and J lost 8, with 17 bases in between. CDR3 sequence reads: CASSSRQTSGEKLFF. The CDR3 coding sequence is TGCGCCAGCAGCTCCAGACAGACCTCAGGGGAAAAACTGTTTTTT.

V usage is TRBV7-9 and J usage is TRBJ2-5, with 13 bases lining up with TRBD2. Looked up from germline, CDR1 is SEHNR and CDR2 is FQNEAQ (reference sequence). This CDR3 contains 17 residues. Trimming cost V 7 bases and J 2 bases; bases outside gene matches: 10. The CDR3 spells CASTNPPLAGGQETQYF. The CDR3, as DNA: TGTGCCAGCACCAACCCCCCACTAGCGGGGGGGCAAGAGACCCAGTACTTC.

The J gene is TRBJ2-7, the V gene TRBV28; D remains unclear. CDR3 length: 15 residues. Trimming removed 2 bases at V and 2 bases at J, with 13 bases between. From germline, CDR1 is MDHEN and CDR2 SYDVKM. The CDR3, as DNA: TGTGCCAGCAGTTTAGGGCTGACCTTGACCTACGAGCAGTACTTC. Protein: CASSLGLTLTYEQYF.

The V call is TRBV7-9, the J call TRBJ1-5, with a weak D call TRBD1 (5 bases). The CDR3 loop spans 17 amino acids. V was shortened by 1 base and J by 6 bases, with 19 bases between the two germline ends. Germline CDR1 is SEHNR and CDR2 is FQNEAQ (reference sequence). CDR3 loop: CASSLGTGPGRIQPQHF. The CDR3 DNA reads TGTGCCAGCAGCTTAGGGACGGGTCCAGGGCGGATTCAGCCCCAGCATTTT.

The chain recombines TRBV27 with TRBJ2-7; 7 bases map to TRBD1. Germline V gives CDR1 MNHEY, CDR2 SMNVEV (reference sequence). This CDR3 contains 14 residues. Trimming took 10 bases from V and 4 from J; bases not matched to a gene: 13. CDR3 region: CATKTGTAEYEQYF. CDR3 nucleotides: TGTGCCACTAAAACCGGGACAGCAGAATACGAGCAGTACTTC.

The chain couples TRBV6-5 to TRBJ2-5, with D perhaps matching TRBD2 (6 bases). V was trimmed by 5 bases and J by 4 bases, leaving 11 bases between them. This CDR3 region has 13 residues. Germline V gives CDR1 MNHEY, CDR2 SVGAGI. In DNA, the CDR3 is TGTGCCAGCAGTAACGGGGGTGGAGAGACCCAGTACTTC. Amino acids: CASSNGGGETQYF.

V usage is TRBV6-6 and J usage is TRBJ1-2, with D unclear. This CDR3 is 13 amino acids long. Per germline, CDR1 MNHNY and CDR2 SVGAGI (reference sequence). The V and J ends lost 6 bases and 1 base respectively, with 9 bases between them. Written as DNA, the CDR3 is TGTGCCAGCAGAAGACTGCTTAACTATGGCTACACCTTC. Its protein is CASRRLLNYGYTF.

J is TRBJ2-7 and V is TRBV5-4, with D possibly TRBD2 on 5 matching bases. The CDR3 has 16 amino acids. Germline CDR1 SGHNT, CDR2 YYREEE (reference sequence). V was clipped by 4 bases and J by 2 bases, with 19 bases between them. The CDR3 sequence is CASSTLNGRAAYEQYF. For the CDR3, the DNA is TGTGCCAGCAGCACCCTTAACGGGCGGGCGGCCTACGAGCAGTACTTC.

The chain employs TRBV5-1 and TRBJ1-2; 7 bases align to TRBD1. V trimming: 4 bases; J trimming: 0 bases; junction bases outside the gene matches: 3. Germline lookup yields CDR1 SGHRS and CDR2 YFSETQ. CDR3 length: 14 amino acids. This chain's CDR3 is CASSGGQTNYGYTF. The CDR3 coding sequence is TGCGCCAGCAGCGGGGGACAGACTAACTATGGCTACACCTTC.

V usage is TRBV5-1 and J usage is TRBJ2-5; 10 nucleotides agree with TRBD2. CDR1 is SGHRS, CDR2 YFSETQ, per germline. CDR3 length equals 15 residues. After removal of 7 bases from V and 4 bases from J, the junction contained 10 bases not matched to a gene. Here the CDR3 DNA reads TGCGCCAGCCTGGGAGGTAGCGGGAGGAGAGAGACCCAGTACTTC. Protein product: CASLGGSGRRETQYF. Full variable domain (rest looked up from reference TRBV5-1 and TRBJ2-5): KAGVTQTPRYLIKTRGQQVTLSCSPISGHRSVSWYQQTPGQGLQFLFEYFSETQRNKGNFPGRFSGRQFSNSRSEMNVSTLELGDSALYLCASLGGSGRRETQYFGPGTRLLVL.

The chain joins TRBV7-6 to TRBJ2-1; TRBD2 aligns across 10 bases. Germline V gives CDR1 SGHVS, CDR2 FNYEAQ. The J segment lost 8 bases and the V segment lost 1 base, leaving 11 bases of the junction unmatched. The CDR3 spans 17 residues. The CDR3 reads CASSLVAPAGGNYEQFF. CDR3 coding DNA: TGTGCCAGCAGCTTAGTAGCCCCAGCGGGAGGGAACTATGAGCAGTTCTTC.

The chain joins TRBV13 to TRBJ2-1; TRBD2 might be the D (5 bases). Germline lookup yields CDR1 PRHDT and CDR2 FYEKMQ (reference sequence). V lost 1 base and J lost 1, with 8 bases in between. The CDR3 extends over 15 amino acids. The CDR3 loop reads CASSLAGISYNEQFF. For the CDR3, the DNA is TGTGCCAGCAGCTTAGCGGGGATATCCTACAATGAGCAGTTCTTC.

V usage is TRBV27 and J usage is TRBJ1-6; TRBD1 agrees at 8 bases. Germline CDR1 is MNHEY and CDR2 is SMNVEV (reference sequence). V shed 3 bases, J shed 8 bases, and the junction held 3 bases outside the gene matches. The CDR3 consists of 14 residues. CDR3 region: CASSFQGADSPLHF. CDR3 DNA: TGTGCCAGCAGTTTCCAGGGGGCGGATTCACCCCTCCACTTT.

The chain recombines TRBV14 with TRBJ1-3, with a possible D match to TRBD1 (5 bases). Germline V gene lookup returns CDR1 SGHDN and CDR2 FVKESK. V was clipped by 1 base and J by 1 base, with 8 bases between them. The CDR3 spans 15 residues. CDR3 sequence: CASSQGGTSGNTIYF. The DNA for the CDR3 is TGTGCCAGCAGCCAAGGGGGGACTTCTGGAAACACCATATATTTT.

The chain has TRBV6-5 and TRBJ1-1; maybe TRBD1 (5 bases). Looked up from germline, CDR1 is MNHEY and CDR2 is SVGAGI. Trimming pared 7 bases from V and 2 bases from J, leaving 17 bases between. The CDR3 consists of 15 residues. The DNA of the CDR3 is TGTGCCAGCATCAACGGGGGGGGAGGCAACACTGAAGCTTTCTTT. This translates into CASINGGGGNTEAFF.

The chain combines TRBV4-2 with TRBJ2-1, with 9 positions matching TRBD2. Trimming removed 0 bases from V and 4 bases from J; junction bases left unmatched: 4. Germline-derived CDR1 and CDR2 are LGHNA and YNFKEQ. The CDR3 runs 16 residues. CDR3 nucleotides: TGTGCCAGCAGCCAAGATTATAGCGGGGGTTACAATGAGCAGTTCTTC. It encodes CASSQDYSGGYNEQFF.

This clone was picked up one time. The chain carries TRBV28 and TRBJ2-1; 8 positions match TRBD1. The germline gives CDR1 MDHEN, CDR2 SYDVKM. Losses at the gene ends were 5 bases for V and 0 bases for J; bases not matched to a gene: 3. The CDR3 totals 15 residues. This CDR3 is CASSRQGSSYNEQFF. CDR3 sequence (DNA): TGTGCCAGCAGTCGACAGGGGAGCTCCTACAATGAGCAGTTCTTC.